This T cell receptor beta chain was found in a study of blood T cell repertoires in COVID-19. The sample holds a few counts of this clone. Per the study methods: It was from reference gene primer amplification that nucleated cell counts were estimated. Using immunoSEQ multiplex PCR, the repertoire was profiled, and TCRdb retains in-frame clones only, with some absent. V and J calls plus clone size are reproduced from that table; the DNA served to infer D and trimming. The table includes fewer than 500,000 clones, 80% to 90% detected once. V lost 0 bases to trimming and J lost 1 base, with 6 bases between them. This CDR3 has 14 residues. CDR1 is SGDLS and CDR2 is YYNGEE in the germline V gene.

The receptor was derived from a woman aged 25 to 39 with acute or convalescent COVID-19. The chain employs TRBV9 and TRBJ2-3; no firm D call. The material sequenced was peripheral blood. The DNA of the CDR3 is TGTGCCAGCAGCGTAGTGCCGGGCACAGATACGCAGTATTTT. It codes for CASSVVPGTDTQYF.